This T cell receptor (beta chain) stems from a study of Ad26.COV2.S vaccination and SARS-CoV-2 variants. General observations from the study: With respect to non-spike TCR breadth, vaccine and placebo recipients were similar. Compared with placebo recipients, vaccine recipients had higher spike-specific TCR breadth. There was a possibility that the TCR breadth and depth analyses underestimated total T cell responses.

As for this clone: Its antigen remains unidentified.

Clones were sequenced by immunoSEQ multiplex PCR, and TCRdb holds only the in-frame ones, with some missing. This table holds fewer than 900,000 clones, roughly nine tenths found once. As for treatment: approximately 18 received Ad26.COV2.S at low or high dose, single or two shots; several received placebo; per-sample allocation not given. Vaccine and placebo recipients were sampled on day 63 after the first injection. The CDR3 is 15 amino acids. Trimming at V came to 1 base and at J to 5 bases, leaving 7 bases not matched to a gene. The germline CDR1 and CDR2 sequences are LGHDT and YNNKEL (reference sequence).

Sample: peripheral blood, taken in a trial of Ad26.COV2.S vaccine versus placebo. This sequence originates from a person aged 18-60 years who received the Ad26.COV2.S COVID-19 vaccine or a placebo. This chain links TRBV3-1 (or the pseudogene TRBV3-2) with TRBJ1-2, with 7 positions matching TRBD1. CDR3 bases: TGTGCCAGCAGCCAAGTCCTTAGACAGGGATATGGCTACACCTTC. Its translation is CASSQVLRQGYGYTF.